The T cell receptor (beta chain) described here comes from a study of human T cells and chemical hapten exposure. Regarding time point: patch test 1, 2 weeks after DPC sensitization. Indicated treatment: therapeutic diphenylcyclopropenone sensitization with weekly scalp DPC. From the RACE reads, TCRdb called clonotypes with MiXCR, one entry per CDR3 protein. The table records fewer than 400,000 distinct CDR3 sequences, under 8% of them present only once. Trimming shortened V by 4 bases and J by 6 bases, and 24 bases separated the two germline ends. Germline V gene lookup returns CDR1 SGHAT and CDR2 FQNNGV. The CDR3 extends over 17 amino acids. This clonotype was recorded a few times.

The chain combines TRBV11-2 with TRBJ1-1, with D uncertain. The origin of this receptor is a woman under 30 with alopecia areata. Some clones in this sample may be carry-over from other donors' samples. Sequencing was performed on whole blood, taken in connection with sensitization to the hapten diphenylcyclopropenone (DPC). The CDR3 DNA follows: TGTGCCAGCAGCTCTAGAAAAGACGGGGAGGGAATCGCTGAAGCTTTCTTT. Protein sequence: CASSSRKDGEGIAEAFF.